Following are 5 T cell receptor beta chains from one sample sequenced in a study of blood T cell repertoires in COVID-19. The method was immunoSEQ multiplex PCR; TCRdb's version includes in-frame clones alone and lacks a portion of them. Here the sample spans hundreds of thousands of clones, about 83% being singletons. The sample consisted of peripheral blood. Receptors were obtained from a woman aged 25 to 39 with COVID-19, enrolled during active disease.

The genes are TRBV29-1 and TRBJ2-5; D may be TRBD1 (6 bases). CDR3 length: 13 amino acids. Germline V CDR1 and CDR2: SQVTM, ANQGSEA. The V gene lost 2 bases and the J gene lost 3 bases, with 10 bases spanning the gap. CDR3 DNA sequence: TGCAGCGTTGAACGTCAGGGGAAAGAGACCCAGTACTTC. It is translated as CSVERQGKETQYF. The variable domain in full, completed from reference TRBV29-1 and TRBJ2-5, reads SAVISQKPSRDICQRGTSLTIQCQVDSQVTMMFWYRQQPGQSLTLIATANQGSEATYESGFVIDKFPISRPNLTFSTLTVSNMSPEDSSIYLCSVERQGKETQYFGPGTRLLVL.

J is TRBJ2-5 and V is TRBV6-2 or TRBV6-3, with 15 bases identical to TRBD2. The V segment lost 2 bases and the J segment 5 bases; nucleotides outside the gene matches: 6. The CDR3 is made up of 17 amino acids. The germline V gene encodes CDR1 MNHEY and CDR2 SVGEGT. The CDR3 spells CASSYGTSGRPSETQYF. CDR3 nucleotide sequence: TGTGCCAGCAGTTACGGGACTAGCGGGAGGCCGTCGGAGACCCAGTACTTC.

This chain uses TRBV6-2 or TRBV6-3 with TRBJ1-5, with a weak D call TRBD1 (5 bases). The CDR3 has 12 amino acids. CDR1 MNHEY and CDR2 SVGEGT come from the germline V gene. With 6 bases removed from V and 6 bases from J, the gap between germline ends came to 9 bases. The CDR3 loop is CASRPRGQPQHF. CDR3 coding DNA: TGTGCCAGCAGACCTAGGGGTCAGCCCCAGCATTTT.

The rearrangement joins TRBV19 to TRBJ2-3, with TRBD2 identical over 14 bases. The CDR3 contains 15 residues. The V and J ends lost 8 bases and 5 bases, in that order; junction bases with no gene match: 6. Per the germline V gene, CDR1 is LNHDA and CDR2 is SQIVND (reference sequence). The DNA of the CDR3 is TGTGCCAGTGCTCGGGGACTAGCGGGAGAAGATACGCAGTATTTT. Translated, it gives CASARGLAGEDTQYF.

The chain has TRBV7-9 and TRBJ1-1, with 10 bases that match TRBD1. This CDR3 region has 12 residues. Germline lookup yields CDR1 SEHNR and CDR2 FQNEAQ (reference sequence). J lost 7 bases, V lost 4 bases, and 0 bases had no gene match. CDR3 protein: CASSWTGGEAFF. The CDR3 region has the DNA TGTGCCAGCAGCTGGACAGGGGGTGAAGCTTTCTTT.